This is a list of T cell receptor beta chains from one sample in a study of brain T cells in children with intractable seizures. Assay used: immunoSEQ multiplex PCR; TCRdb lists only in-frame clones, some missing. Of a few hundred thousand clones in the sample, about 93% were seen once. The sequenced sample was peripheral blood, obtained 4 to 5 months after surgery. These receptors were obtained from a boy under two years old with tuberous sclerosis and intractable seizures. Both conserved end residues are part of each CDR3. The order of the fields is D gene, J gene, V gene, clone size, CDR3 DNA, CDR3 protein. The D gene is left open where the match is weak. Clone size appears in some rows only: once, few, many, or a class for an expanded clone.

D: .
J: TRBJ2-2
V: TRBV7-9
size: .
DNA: TGTGCCAGCAGCTTACGGCAGGGCCCGAACACCGGGGAGCTGTTTTTT
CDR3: CASSLRQGPNTGELFF

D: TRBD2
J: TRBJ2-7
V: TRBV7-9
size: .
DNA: TGTGCCAGCAGCCGGGGCGGACGCGGGAGGGGGATCTACGAGCAGTACTTC
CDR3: CASSRGGRGRGIYEQYF

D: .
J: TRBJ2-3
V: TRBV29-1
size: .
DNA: TGCAGCCAGACACTCCCGAGCACAGATACGCAGTATTTT
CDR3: CSQTLPSTDTQYF

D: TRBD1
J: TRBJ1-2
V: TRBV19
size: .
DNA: TGTGCCAGTAGGGACGCAGGGGGCTTGGTCTATGGCTACACCTTC
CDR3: CASRDAGGLVYGYTF

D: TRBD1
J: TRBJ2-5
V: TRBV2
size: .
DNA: TGTGCCAGCAGTTTCGGGACAGGGCGGCAAGAGACCCAGTACTTC
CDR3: CASSFGTGRQETQYF

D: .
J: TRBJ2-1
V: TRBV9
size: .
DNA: TGTGCCAGCAGCGTATTACCCTCCTACAATGAGCAGTTCTTC
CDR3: CASSVLPSYNEQFF

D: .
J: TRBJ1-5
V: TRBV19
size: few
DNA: TGTGCCAGTATGCCCTGGGAGGGGGATCAGCCCCAGCATTTT
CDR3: CASMPWEGDQPQHF

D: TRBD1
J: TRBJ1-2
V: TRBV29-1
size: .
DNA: TGCAGCGTAGCAACAGGGGAAGTTAGTGGCTACACCTTC
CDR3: CSVATGEVSGYTF

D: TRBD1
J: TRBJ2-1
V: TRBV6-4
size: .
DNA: TGTGCCAGCAGTGCCTTACAGGGGGCGTACAATGAGCAGTTCTTC
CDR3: CASSALQGAYNEQFF

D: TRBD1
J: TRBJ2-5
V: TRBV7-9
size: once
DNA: TGTGCCAGCAGCGTCGGGACAGGGGTTGTGGAGACCCAGTACTTC
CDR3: CASSVGTGVVETQYF

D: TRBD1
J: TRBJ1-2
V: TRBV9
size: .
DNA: TGTGCCAGCAGCGGATCCCTGGACAGGGGGAGAAATTGGGACTATGGCTACACCTTC
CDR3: CASSGSLDRGRNWDYGYTF

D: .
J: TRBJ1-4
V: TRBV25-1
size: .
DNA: TGTGCCAGCAGTCCCTGGGGACTCCCAGAATCTAATGAAAAACTGTTTTTT
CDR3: CASSPWGLPESNEKLFF

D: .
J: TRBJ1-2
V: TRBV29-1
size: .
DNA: TGCAGCGTTGTGGGGGGGAGATTGGGCTACACCTTC
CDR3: CSVVGGRLGYTF

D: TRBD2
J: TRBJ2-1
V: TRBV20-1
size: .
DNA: TGCAGTGCTAGTTTAGGACTAGCGGGAATCAATGAGCAGTTCTTC
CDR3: CSASLGLAGINEQFF

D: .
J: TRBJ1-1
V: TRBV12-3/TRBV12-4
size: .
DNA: TGTGCCAGCAGTTTATGGGATAACACTGAAGCTTTCTTT
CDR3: CASSLWDNTEAFF

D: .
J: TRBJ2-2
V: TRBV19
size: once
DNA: TGTGCCAGTAGTATAAGGAGGGGGCAGTCCGGGGAGCTGTTTTTT
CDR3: CASSIRRGQSGELFF

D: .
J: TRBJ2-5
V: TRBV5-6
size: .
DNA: TGTGCCAGCAGCTCGCGACTCCAAGAGACCCAGTACTTC
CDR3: CASSSRLQETQYF

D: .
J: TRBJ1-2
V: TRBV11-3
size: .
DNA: TGTGCCAGCAGCCCTGTTTCTGGGGGGTGGTATGGCTACACCTTC
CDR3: CASSPVSGGWYGYTF

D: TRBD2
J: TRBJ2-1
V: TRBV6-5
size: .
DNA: TGTGCTAGCGGGCAGGCTCGGATGAGCAACCAGTTCTTC
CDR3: CASGQARMSNQFF

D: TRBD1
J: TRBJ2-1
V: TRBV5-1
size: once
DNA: TGCGCCAGCAGCTGGGAAAGACAGGGCGCAGACAATGAGCAGTTCTTC
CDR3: CASSWERQGADNEQFF

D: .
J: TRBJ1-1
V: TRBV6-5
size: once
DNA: TGTGCCAGCAGCCCCGTGGGTGGGACTGAAGCTTTCTTT
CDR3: CASSPVGGTEAFF

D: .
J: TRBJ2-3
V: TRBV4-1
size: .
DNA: TGCGCCAGCAGCCTCAGGGGACAATCAGATACGCAGTATTTT
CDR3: CASSLRGQSDTQYF

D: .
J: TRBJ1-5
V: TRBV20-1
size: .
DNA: TGCAGTGCTAGTCAGCGGCCTTATGGGGGTCAGCCCCAGCATTTT
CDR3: CSASQRPYGGQPQHF

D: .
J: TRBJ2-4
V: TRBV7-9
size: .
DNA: TGTGCCAGCACGGCGGAGACACTAGCCAAAAACATTCAGTACTTC
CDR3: CASTAETLAKNIQYF

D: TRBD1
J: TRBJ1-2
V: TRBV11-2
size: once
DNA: TGTGCCAGCAGCCCCATAGGGACAGCCTACACCTTC
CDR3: CASSPIGTAYTF

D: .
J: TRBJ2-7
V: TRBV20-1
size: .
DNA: TGCAGTGCACCAATCCTCTACGAGCAGTACTTC
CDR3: CSAPILYEQYF

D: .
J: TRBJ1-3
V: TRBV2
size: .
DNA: TGTGCCAGCAGGGGAGACAGGTTAGCTGGAAACACCATATATTTT
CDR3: CASRGDRLAGNTIYF